The clone carrying this T cell receptor beta chain was counted many times. Its specificity is not known. The data belong to a study of human T cells and chemical hapten exposure. Findings and caveats of the study: DPC sensitization did not alter TCRs above 1 in 1000 frequency.

The library labeled individual cDNA molecules by adding unique molecular identifiers to them. TCRdb analysed the RACE reads with MiXCR anew, one entry per CDR3 protein. The sample carries over 65,000 distinct CDR3 sequences, about 10% recorded once. The trim removed 2 bases at V and 4 bases at J, leaving 14 bases unmatched. CDR3 length: 17 amino acids. Germline values: CDR1 DFQATT, CDR2 SNEGSKA (reference sequence). Stated time point: patch test 1, 2 weeks after DPC sensitization. The treatment was: therapeutic diphenylcyclopropenone sensitization with weekly scalp DPC. The donor pool consisted of alopecia patients aged 18 to 70 years, considered suitable for DPC.

The sequence derives from a woman between 45 and 60 years old with alopecia areata. Some clones in this sample may be carry-over from other donors' samples. The V gene is TRBV20-1, the J gene TRBJ1-3; 7 bases line up with TRBD1. Sequencing used whole blood, obtained in connection with sensitization to the hapten diphenylcyclopropenone (DPC). The CDR3 DNA reads TGCAGTGCTAGATCCCCCAACAGGGGTACGTCCGGAAACACCATATATTTT. The encoded protein is CSARSPNRGTSGNTIYF.